A single sample is the source of the 5 T cell receptor beta chains below, sequenced in a study of T cell responses to AZD1222 COVID-19 vaccine. Assay used: immunoSEQ multiplex PCR; TCRdb lists only in-frame clones, some missing. The sample lists 65,000 to 95,000 clones; 90% to 95% were seen once. Sample: peripheral blood, taken on day 0 of MenACWY control vaccination. All receptors come from an adult in good health.

The chain recombines TRBV5-1 with TRBJ2-7; D is unresolved. Trimming shortened V by 3 bases and J by 6 bases, and 16 bases separated the two germline ends. The CDR3 runs to 14 residues. Germline V gene data show CDR1 as SGHRS and CDR2 as YFSETQ. The CDR3: CASSSDPGTPEQYF. DNA for the CDR3: TGCGCCAGCAGCTCCGACCCAGGTACGCCCGAGCAGTACTTC. Full variable domain (rest looked up from reference TRBV5-1 and TRBJ2-7): KAGVTQTPRYLIKTRGQQVTLSCSPISGHRSVSWYQQTPGQGLQFLFEYFSETQRNKGNFPGRFSGRQFSNSRSEMNVSTLELGDSALYLCASSSDPGTPEQYFGPGTRLTVT.

The chain joins TRBV3-1 (or the pseudogene TRBV3-2) to TRBJ2-5; TRBD1 agrees at 7 bases. CDR3 length: 16 residues. The germline V gene encodes CDR1 LGHDT and CDR2 YNNKEL (reference sequence). Trimming at V came to 0 bases and at J to 1 base, leaving 5 bases not matched to a gene. The CDR3 DNA sequence: TGTGCCAGCAGCCAAGAGAACAGGGGAACCCAAGAGACCCAGTACTTC. It translates to CASSQENRGTQETQYF.

The chain uses TRBV6-5 and TRBJ2-5; 8 bases are a match to TRBD1. V shed 2 bases, J shed 2 bases, and the junction held 4 bases outside the gene matches. From germline, CDR1 is MNHEY and CDR2 SVGAGI. CDR3 length: 15 amino acids. CDR3 DNA: TGTGCCAGCAGTTACACGGGGACAGGACAAGAGACCCAGTACTTC. Translation: CASSYTGTGQETQYF.

The rearrangement uses TRBV5-1 and TRBJ1-2; TRBD1 agrees at 7 bases. The CDR3 consists of 14 residues. Germline assignment: CDR1 SGHRS and CDR2 YFSETQ. J gave up 6 bases and V 4 bases, and 9 bases lay outside the gene matches. The CDR3 nucleotides read TGCGCCAGCAGCCTGACGACAGGGAACAATGGCTACACCTTC. Its translation: CASSLTTGNNGYTF.

The V call is TRBV7-6, the J call TRBJ2-1, with TRBD2 as a possible D gene (6 bases). V dropped 0 bases and J dropped 2 bases, with 14 bases sitting between them. Germline CDR1 and CDR2: SGHVS and FNYEAQ. The CDR3 is 17 amino acids. CDR3 amino acids: CASSLAIAASTYNEQFF. The CDR3 DNA sequence: TGTGCCAGCAGCTTAGCTATAGCGGCATCAACCTACAATGAGCAGTTCTTC.